The sequence of this T cell receptor beta chain was determined in a study of breast tumors, draining lymph nodes, adjacent tissues (dated by TCRdb to 2015 to 2016). Looking at the study overall: In breast cancer patients, the study compared the TCR beta repertoires of tumor, adjacent nontumor tissue and axillary lymph nodes. The study aimed to assess the relationships and possible T-cell exchange between tumor, surrounding tissue and draining lymph node repertoires in human breast cancer. General conclusions and limits of the study: Tumor T-cell repertoires showed less diversity than lymph node repertoires and more diversity than nontumor tissue repertoires, and tumor T-cell repertoires showed preferential V and J gene usage. The similarity between tumor and nontumor tissue repertoires was significantly greater in luminal-like breast cancer than in basal-like breast cancer. The data were considered consistent with the idea that most tumor T cells come from the lymph node and then expand in tumor tissue. The conclusion that tumor T cells originate in lymph nodes was presented as consistent with a hypothesis rather than as directly demonstrated.

Lymph node samples were obtained from the axillary draining lymph nodes of breast cancer patients. TCRdb names Illumina HiSeq 2000 as the instrument used. Multiplex PCR amplification was used to build the TCR beta chain libraries. The amplified TCR beta chain products were analyzed by high-throughput sequencing. The public reads were reprocessed in TCRdb via fastp at Q25 and MiXCR, keeping in-frame beta chains. Each CDR3 protein appears once, grouped with its most common genes and DNA. The sample table holds 180,000 or so distinct CDR3 sequences, of which about 30% were seen once. The top ten clonotypes cover about 3.7% of the sample. At the junction V is shortened by 6 bases and J by 2 bases, with 22 bases in between. CDR1 SEHNR and CDR2 FQNEAQ are derived from the germline V gene (reference sequence). The CDR3 spans 18 residues, from the cysteine through the phenylalanine. CDR3 DNA is the only sequence kept; it has 54 bases, read in frame from the first base.

This clonotype turned up a few times. Its binding antigen is unknown. Base-call qualities are not available, and no considerably larger clone is one nucleotide away. The TCR originated in a female donor with breast cancer. Some clones in this sample may be carry-over from other donors' samples. The sequenced sample consisted of axillary lymph node tissue. The sequence links TRBV7-9 to TRBJ2-2; the D gene remains uncertain. The CDR3 protein is CASSDTQPSVGNTGELFF. The sequence in DNA is TGTGCCAGCAGTGATACCCAACCAAGTGTAGGCAACACCGGGGAGCTGTTTTTT.